This T cell receptor beta chain originates from a study of beta chain features in type 1 diabetes. Expressed TCRB transcripts were sequenced because the entire RNA isolate underwent reverse transcription. The repertoire was sequenced with immunoSEQ multiplex PCR; TCRdb's copy has only in-frame clones and lacks some. The table has 250,000 to 300,000 clones, around 7.8% seen once. V was clipped by 3 bases and J by 2 bases, with 14 bases between them. This CDR3 region has 15 residues. The germline CDR1 and CDR2 sequences are SGHTA and FQGNSA. J is TRBJ2-7 and V is TRBV7-2; D perhaps matches TRBD2 (6 bases). The specimen sequenced was central memory CD4+ T cells from blood. The sequence was obtained from a woman younger than 35 in good health. The CDR3 sequence is CASSFTRGGTYEQYF. For the CDR3, the DNA is TGTGCCAGCAGCTTCACAAGGGGCGGGACCTACGAGCAGTACTTC. Full variable domain (remainder filled in from reference TRBV7-2 and TRBJ2-7): GAGVSQSPSNKVTEKGKDVELRCDPISGHTALYWYRQSLGQGLEFLIYFQGNSAPDKSGLPSDRFSAERTGGSVSTLTIQRTQQEDSAVYLCASSFTRGGTYEQYFGPGTRLTVT.